The 3 T cell receptor beta chains given below trace back to one sample, sequenced in a study of cytomegalovirus exposure and HLA in healthy donors. Profiling relied on immunoSEQ multiplex PCR, and the TCRdb table lists in-frame clones only, not all of them. The sample has some 130,000 clones, 86% seen once. Sequencing was carried out using PBMCs. Receptors were obtained from a man in his late teens or twenties in good health and CMV-seronegative.

The rearrangement uses TRBV2 and TRBJ1-2; 9 bases map to TRBD1. With V trimmed by 9 bases and J by 5 bases, 13 bases remained unmatched. The length of the CDR3 is 15 residues. The germline gives CDR1 SNHLY, CDR2 FYNNEI. CDR3 in DNA: TGTGCCAGTGCCCCTTCGACAGGGGGAAGGTATGGCTACACCTTC. Amino acids: CASAPSTGGRYGYTF.

The V call is TRBV25-1, the J call TRBJ2-7; 8 nucleotides line up with TRBD1. J lost 4 bases, V lost 3 bases, and 8 bases had no gene match. Germline loops: CDR1 MGHDK, CDR2 SYGVNS. The CDR3 totals 15 residues. The CDR3 reads CASSEGQVGVYEQYF. CDR3 sequence (DNA): TGTGCCAGCAGTGAGGGACAGGTGGGAGTTTACGAGCAGTACTTC.

This chain links TRBV4-1 with TRBJ1-3; D is unclear. Trimming took 4 bases from V and 2 from J, leaving 9 bases between them. CDR1 is MGHRA, CDR2 YSYEKL, per germline. CDR3 length: 14 residues. The CDR3 is CASSPTIAGNTIYF. CDR3 sequence (DNA): TGCGCCAGCAGCCCGACTATCGCTGGAAACACCATATATTTT.